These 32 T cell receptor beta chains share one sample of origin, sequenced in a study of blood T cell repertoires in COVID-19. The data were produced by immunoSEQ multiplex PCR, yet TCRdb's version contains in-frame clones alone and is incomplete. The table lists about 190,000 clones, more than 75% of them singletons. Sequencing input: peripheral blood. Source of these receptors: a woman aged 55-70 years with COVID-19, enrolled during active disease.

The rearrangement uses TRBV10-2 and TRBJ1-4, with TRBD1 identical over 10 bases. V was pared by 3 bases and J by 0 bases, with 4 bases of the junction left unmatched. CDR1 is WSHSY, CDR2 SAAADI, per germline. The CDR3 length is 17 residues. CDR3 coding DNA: TGCGCCAGCAGTGACCCCGGACAGGGGGCAACTAATGAAAAACTGTTTTTT. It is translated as CASSDPGQGATNEKLFF.

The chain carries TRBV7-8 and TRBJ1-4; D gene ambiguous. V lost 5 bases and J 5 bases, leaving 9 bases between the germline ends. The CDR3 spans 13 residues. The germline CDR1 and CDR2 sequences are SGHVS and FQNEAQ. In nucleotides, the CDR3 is TGTGCCAGCAGCACAGTTGCCAATGAAAAACTGTTTTTT. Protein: CASSTVANEKLFF. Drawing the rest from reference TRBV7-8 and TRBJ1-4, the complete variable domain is GAGVSQSPRYKVAKRGQDVALRCDPISGHVSLFWYQQALGQGPEFLTYFQNEAQLDKSGLPSDRFFAERPEGSVSTLKIQRTQQEDSAVYLCASSTVANEKLFFGSGTQLSVL.

In DNA form, the CDR3 reads TGCAGTGCTAGTTTCCTAGCGGGAGGGCCTAGCTCCTACGAGCAGTACTTC. Its protein product is CSASFLAGGPSSYEQYF. V gene TRBV20-1 combines with J gene TRBJ2-7; 12 bases agree with TRBD2. CDR3 length: 17 amino acids. Trimming removed 3 bases from V and 0 bases from J; junction bases left unmatched: 9. Germline V gene sequence: CDR1 DFQATT, CDR2 SNEGSKA (reference sequence).

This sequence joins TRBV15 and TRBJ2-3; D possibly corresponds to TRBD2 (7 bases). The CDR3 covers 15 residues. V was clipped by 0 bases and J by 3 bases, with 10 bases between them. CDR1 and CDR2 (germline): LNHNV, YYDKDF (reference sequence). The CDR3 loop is CATSRDRGGTDTQYF. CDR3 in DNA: TGTGCCACCAGCAGAGATAGGGGGGGGACAGATACGCAGTATTTT.

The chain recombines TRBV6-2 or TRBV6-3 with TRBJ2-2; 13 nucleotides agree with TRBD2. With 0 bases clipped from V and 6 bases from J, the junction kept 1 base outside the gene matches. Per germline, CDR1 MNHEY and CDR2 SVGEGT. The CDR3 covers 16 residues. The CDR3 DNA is TGTGCCAGCAGTTACTCCGGACTAGCGGGAGCCGGGGAGCTGTTTTTT. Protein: CASSYSGLAGAGELFF.

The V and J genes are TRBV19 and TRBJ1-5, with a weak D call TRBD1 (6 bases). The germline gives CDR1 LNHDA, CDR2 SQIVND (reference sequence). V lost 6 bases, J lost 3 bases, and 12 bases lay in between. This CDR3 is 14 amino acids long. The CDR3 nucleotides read TGTGCCAGTAGGGGCGGACAGTACAATCAGCCCCAGCATTTT. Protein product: CASRGGQYNQPQHF.

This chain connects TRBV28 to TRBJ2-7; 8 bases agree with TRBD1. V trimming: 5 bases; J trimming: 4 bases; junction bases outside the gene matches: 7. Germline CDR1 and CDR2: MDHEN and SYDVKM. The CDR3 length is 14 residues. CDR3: CASSPQGARYEQYF. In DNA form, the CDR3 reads TGTGCCAGCAGTCCCCAGGGGGCGCGGTACGAGCAGTACTTC.

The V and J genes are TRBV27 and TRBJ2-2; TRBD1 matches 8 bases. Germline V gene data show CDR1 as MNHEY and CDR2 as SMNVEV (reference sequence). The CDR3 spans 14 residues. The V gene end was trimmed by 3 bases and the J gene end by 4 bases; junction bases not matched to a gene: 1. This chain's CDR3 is CASSFDRGTGELFF. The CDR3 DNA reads TGTGCCAGCAGTTTCGACAGGGGCACCGGGGAGCTGTTTTTT.

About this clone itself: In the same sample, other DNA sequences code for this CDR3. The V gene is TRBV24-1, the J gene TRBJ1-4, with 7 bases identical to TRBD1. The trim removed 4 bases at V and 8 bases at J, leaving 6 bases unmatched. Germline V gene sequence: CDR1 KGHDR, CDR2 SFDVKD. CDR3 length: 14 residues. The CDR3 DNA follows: TGTGCCACCAGTGACCAGGGGGTGGAAGAAAAACTGTTTTTT. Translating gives CATSDQGVEEKLFF.

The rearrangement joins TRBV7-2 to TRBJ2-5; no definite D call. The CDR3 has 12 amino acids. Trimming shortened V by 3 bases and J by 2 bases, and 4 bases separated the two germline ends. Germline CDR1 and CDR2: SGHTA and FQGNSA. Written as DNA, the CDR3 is TGTGCCAGCAGCTTCCGGCAAGAGACCCAGTACTTC. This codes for CASSFRQETQYF. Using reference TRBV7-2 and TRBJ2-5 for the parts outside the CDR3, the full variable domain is GAGVSQSPSNKVTEKGKDVELRCDPISGHTALYWYRQSLGQGLEFLIYFQGNSAPDKSGLPSDRFSAERTGGSVSTLTIQRTQQEDSAVYLCASSFRQETQYFGPGTRLLVL.

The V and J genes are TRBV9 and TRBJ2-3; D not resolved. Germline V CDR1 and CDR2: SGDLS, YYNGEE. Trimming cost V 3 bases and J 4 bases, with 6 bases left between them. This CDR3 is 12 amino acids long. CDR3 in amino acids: CASSARADTQYF. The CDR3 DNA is TGTGCCAGCAGCGCTAGAGCAGATACGCAGTATTTT.

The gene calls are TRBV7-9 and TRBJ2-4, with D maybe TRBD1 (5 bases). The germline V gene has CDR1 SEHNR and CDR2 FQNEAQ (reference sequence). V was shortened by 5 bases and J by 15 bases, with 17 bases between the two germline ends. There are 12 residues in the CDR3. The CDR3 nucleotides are TGTGCCAGCAGCCCCTTCCAGGGCCTCGTGTACTTC. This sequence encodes CASSPFQGLVYF.

CDR3 DNA sequence: TGTGCCAGCAGCCAGGGACTAGCGGGAACCGAGCAGTACTTC. It codes for CASSQGLAGTEQYF. This chain joins TRBV3-1 (or the pseudogene TRBV3-2) and TRBJ2-7, with 13 bases that match TRBD2. Unmatched junction bases numbered 2, after V lost 3 bases and J lost 6 bases. This CDR3 has 14 residues. Germline CDR1 LGHDT, CDR2 YNNKEL (reference sequence).

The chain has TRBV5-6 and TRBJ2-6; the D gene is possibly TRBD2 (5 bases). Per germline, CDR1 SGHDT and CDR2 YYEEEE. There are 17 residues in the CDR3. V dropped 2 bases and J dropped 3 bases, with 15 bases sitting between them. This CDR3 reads CASSFFLRGYGANVLTF. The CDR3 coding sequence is TGTGCCAGCAGCTTTTTTCTCCGGGGATATGGGGCCAACGTCCTGACTTTC.

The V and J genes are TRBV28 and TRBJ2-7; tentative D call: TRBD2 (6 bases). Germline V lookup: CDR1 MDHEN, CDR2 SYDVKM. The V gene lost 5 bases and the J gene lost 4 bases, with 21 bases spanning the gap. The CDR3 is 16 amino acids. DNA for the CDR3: TGTGCCAGCAGTAGACGGGACTCCTTGGGGTCGTACGAGCAGTACTTC. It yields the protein CASSRRDSLGSYEQYF.

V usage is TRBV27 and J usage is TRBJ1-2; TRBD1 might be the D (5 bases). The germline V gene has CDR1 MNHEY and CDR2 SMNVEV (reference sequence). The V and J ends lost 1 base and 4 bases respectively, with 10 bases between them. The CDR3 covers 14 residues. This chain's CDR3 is CASSLFRAGYGYTF. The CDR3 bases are TGTGCCAGCAGTTTATTCAGGGCCGGCTATGGCTACACCTTC.

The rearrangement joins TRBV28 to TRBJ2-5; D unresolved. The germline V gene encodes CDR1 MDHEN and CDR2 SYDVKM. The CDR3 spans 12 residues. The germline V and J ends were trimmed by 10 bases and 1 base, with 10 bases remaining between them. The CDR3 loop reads CATSWSQETQYF. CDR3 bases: TGTGCCACCTCCTGGAGCCAAGAGACCCAGTACTTC.

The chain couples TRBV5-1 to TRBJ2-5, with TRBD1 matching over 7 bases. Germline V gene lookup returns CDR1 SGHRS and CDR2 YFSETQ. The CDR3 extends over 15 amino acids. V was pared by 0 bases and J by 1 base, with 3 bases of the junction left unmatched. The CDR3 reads CASSLVGTVQETQYF. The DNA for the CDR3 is TGCGCCAGCAGCTTGGTTGGGACAGTCCAAGAGACCCAGTACTTC.

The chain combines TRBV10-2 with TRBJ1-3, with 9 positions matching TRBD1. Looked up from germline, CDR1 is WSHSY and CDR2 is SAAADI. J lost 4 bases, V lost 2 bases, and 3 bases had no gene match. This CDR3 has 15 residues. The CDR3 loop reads CASSEPDRGGNTIYF. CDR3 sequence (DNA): TGCGCCAGCAGTGAGCCGGACAGGGGCGGAAACACCATATATTTT.

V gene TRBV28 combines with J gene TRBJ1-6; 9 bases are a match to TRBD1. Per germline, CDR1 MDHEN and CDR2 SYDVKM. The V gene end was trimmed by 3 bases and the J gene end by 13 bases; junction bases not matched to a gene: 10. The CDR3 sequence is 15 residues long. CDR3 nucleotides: TGTGCCAGCAGTTTTTCCGGACAGGGGAGGTCGCCCCTCCACTTT. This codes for CASSFSGQGRSPLHF.

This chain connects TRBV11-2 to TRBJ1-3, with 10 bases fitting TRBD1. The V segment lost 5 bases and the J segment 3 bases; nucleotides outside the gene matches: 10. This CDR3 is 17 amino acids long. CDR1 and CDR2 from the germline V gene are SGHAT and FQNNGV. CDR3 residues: CASSPQPGTGVGNTIYF. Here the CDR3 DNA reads TGTGCCAGCAGCCCCCAGCCCGGGACAGGGGTTGGAAACACCATATATTTT.

Here the CDR3 reads CASSESNSGGTNEKLFF. CDR3 bases: TGCGCCAGCAGTGAAAGTAATTCGGGAGGTACTAATGAAAAACTGTTTTTT. This chain uses TRBV10-1 with TRBJ1-4; no clear D gene. CDR3 length equals 17 residues. V lost 3 bases and J lost 2, with 16 bases in between. Germline V lookup: CDR1 WNHNN, CDR2 SYGVQD (reference sequence).

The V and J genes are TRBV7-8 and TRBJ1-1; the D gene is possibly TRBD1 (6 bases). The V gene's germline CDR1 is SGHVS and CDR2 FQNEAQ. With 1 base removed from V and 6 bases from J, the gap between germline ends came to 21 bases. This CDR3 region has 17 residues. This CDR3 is CASSLVVGGAWLSEAFF. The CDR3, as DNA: TGTGCCAGCAGCTTAGTGGTCGGGGGGGCATGGCTATCTGAAGCTTTCTTT.

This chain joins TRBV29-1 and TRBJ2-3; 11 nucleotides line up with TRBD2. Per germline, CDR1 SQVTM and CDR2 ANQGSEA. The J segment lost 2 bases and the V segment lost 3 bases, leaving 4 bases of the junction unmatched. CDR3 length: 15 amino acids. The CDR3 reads CSVDPTSGTTDTQYF. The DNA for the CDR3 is TGCAGCGTTGACCCGACTAGCGGGACCACAGATACGCAGTATTTT.

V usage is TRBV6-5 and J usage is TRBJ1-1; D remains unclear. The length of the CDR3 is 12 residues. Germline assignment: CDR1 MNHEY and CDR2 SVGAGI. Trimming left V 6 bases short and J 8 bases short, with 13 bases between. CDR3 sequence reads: CASRGTGSEAFF. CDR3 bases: TGTGCCAGCAGAGGAACGGGATCCGAAGCTTTCTTT.

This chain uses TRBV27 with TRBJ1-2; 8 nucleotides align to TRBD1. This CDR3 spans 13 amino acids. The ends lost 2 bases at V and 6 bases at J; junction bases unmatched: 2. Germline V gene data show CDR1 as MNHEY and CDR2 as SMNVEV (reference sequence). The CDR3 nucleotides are TGTGCCAGCAGTTTACTGGGACAGGATGGCTACACCTTC. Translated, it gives CASSLLGQDGYTF.

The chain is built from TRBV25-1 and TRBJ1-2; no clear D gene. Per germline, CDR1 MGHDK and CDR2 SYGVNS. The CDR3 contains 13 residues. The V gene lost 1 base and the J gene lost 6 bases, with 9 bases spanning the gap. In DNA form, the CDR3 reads TGTGCCAGCAGTGAATCCGGGGTAAATGGCTACACCTTC. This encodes CASSESGVNGYTF.

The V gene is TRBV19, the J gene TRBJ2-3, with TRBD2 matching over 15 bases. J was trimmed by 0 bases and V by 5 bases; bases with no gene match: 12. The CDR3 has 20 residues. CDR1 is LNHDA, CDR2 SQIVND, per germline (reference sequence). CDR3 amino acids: CASSDGLAGGASTSTDTQYF. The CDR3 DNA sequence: TGTGCCAGTAGTGACGGACTAGCGGGAGGGGCCTCTACTAGCACAGATACGCAGTATTTT.

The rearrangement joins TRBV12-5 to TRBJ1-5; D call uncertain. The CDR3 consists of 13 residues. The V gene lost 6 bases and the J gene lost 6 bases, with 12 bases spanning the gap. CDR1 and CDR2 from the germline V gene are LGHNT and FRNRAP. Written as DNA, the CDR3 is TGTGCTAGTGGCCTCGGGGTTGGTCAGCCCCAGCATTTT. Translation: CASGLGVGQPQHF.

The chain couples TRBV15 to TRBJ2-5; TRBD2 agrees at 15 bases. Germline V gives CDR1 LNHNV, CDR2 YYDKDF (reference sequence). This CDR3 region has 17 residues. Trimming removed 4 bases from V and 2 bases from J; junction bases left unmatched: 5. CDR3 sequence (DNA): TGTGCCACCAGCACGTGGACTAGCGGGAGGGATCAAGAGACCCAGTACTTC. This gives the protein CATSTWTSGRDQETQYF. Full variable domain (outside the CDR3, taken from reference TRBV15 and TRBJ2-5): DAMVIQNPRYQVTQFGKPVTLSCSQTLNHNVMYWYQQKSSQAPKLLFHYYDKDFNNEADTPDNFQSRRPNTSFCFLDIRSPGLGDTAMYLCATSTWTSGRDQETQYFGPGTRLLVL.

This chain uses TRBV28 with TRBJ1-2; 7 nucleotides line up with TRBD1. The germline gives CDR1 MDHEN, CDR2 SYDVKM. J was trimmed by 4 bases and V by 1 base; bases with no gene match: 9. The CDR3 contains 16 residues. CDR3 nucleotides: TGTGCCAGCAGTTTATTGGGGGCGACAGGGTCCTATGGCTACACCTTC. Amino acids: CASSLLGATGSYGYTF.

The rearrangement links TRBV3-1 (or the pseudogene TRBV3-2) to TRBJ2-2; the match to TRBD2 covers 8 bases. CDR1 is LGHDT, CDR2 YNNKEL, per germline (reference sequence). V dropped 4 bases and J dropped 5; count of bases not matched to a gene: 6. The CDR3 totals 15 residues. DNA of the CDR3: TGTGCCAGCAGCCCACTAGCGGCCCGAACCGGGGAGCTGTTTTTT. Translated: CASSPLAARTGELFF.